This TCR beta chain is from a study of T cells in Graves' hyperthyroidism and ophthalmopathy. Overall study findings and caveats: Expanded thyroid clonotypes (above 0.001) were mostly also found in blood.

With respect to this clonotype: Its cognate antigen is unknown.

RNA transcripts served as the template for amplifying TCR beta CDR3 regions. An initial round of RT-PCR targeting the TCR CDR3 relied on the HTBI primer set. TCRdb fed the multiplex PCR reads into MiXCR, producing one record per CDR3 protein. Of 250,000 to 300,000 distinct CDR3 sequences in the sample, around 15% were seen once. The study included ophthalmopathy patients with Clinical Activity Score at least 3, NOSPECS grade at least 4 and duration under 3 months. Criteria for exclusion of patients were uncontrolled infection, other autoimmune disease, pregnancy or lactation. The diagnoses drew upon clinical symptoms, serum thyroxine and TRAb, thyroid ultrasound and orbital computed tomography. The germline V gene encodes CDR1 ENHRY and CDR2 SYGVKD. V gave up 6 bases and J gave up 3 bases, with 11 bases separating them. This CDR3 contains 13 residues.

The rearrangement uses TRBV10-3 and TRBJ2-5, with D unresolved. This clonotype was sampled from a woman aged 55-69 years with Graves' ophthalmopathy. Sequencing was done on a sample of blood. The CDR3 here is CAIREDAEETQYF. The CDR3 region has the DNA TGTGCCATCAGAGAAGATGCCGAAGAGACCCAGTACTTC.